The present T cell receptor (beta chain) was sequenced within a study of cytomegalovirus exposure and HLA in healthy donors. The germline CDR1 and CDR2 sequences are SGDLS and YYNGEE. CDR3 length: 13 amino acids. J was trimmed by 3 bases and V by 7 bases; bases with no gene match: 4. Both 60 Vbeta primers and 13 Jbeta primers went into the PCR. Sequencing was performed with immunoSEQ multiplex PCR; in TCRdb, only in-frame clones are kept and a portion is missing. The sample contains 50,000 to 60,000 clones, roughly four fifths of which appear only once. Whole-study results and caveats: For most TCR sequences rarity was the rule, although some public TCRs occurred in many donors. In a later analysis, CMV-associated beta chains were mostly HLA-associated, it appeared.

To note about this clone: Its antigen is not identified.

V and J are TRBV9 and TRBJ2-3; the match to TRBD2 covers 8 bases. This receptor was taken from a woman aged 40 to 49 in good health and CMV-seropositive. Material: PBMCs. CDR3 sequence (DNA): TGTGCCAGCGCGGGGGGAGGGACAGATACGCAGTATTTT. It codes for CASAGGGTDTQYF.